The clone carrying this T cell receptor (beta chain) was detected only a few times. The entry originates in a study of cytomegalovirus exposure and HLA in healthy donors. The PCR was carried out with 60 Vbeta primers and 13 Jbeta primers. Sequencing was performed with immunoSEQ multiplex PCR; in TCRdb, only in-frame clones are kept and a portion is missing. The sample comprises some 120,000 clones, about 10% of which are singletons, and 3% to 3.5% rests with the top ten. Sequences were obtained from PBMCs. This TCR was recovered from a man aged 30 to 45 in good health and CMV-seronegative.

CDR3 coding DNA: TGTGCCAGCGCGGGGTTAGATACGCAGTATTTT. Translation: CASAGLDTQYF. V and J are TRBV14 and TRBJ2-3; possible D gene TRBD2, 6 bases. V was trimmed by 8 bases and J by 5 bases, leaving 8 bases between them. The CDR3 runs to 11 residues. The germline V gene has CDR1 SGHDN and CDR2 FVKESK.